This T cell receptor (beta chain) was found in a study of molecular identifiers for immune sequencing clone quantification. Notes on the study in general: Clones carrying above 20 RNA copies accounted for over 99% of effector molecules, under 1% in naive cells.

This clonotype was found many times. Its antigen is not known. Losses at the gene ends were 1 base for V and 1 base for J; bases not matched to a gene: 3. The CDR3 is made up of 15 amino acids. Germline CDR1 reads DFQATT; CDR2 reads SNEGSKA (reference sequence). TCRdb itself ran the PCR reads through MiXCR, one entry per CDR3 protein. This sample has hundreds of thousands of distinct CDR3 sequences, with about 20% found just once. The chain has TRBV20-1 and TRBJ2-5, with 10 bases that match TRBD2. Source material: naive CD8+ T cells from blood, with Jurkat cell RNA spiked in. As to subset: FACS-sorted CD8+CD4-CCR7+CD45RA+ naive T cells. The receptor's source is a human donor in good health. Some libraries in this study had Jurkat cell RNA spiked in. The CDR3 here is CSARGTSGFQETQYF. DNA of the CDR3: TGCAGTGCTAGAGGGACTAGCGGCTTCCAAGAGACCCAGTACTTC.